This T cell receptor beta chain was found in a study of shared clonotypes between healthy human individuals. Study-level points and caveats: Donor scarcity curtailed the genetic and exposure-history diversity represented herein.

Regarding this clone: Antigen specificity is unknown.

Measured with immunoSEQ multiplex PCR; TCRdb has only the in-frame clones, and not every one. The sample has nearly 500,000 clones, 60% to 85% seen once; the top ten hold about an eighth. Germline-derived CDR1 and CDR2 are ENHRY and SYGVKD. The V end was cut by 3 bases, the J end by 4 bases, with 8 bases between. This CDR3 spans 13 amino acids. The origin of this receptor is a woman in her forties in good health. Some clones in this sample may be carry-over from other donors' samples. Sequenced material: PBMCs. This chain joins TRBV10-3 and TRBJ2-3; D not resolved. The CDR3 nucleotides are TGTGCCATCAGTGACTCCAGTTCAGATACGCAGTATTTT. As protein: CAISDSSSDTQYF.